This is a list of T cell receptor beta chains from one sample in a study of blood T cell repertoires in COVID-19. The assay was immunoSEQ multiplex PCR, and TCRdb's table has in-frame clones only and misses some. This sample has tens of thousands of clones, with 80% found just once. Sequencing was done on a sample of peripheral blood. The origin of the receptors is a man between 60 and 75 years old with acute or convalescent COVID-19. Both conserved end residues are part of each CDR3. A D gene is named only where the DNA matches it firmly. Clone size, where shown, is once, few, many, or a class for clones that have expanded.

j_gene: TRBJ1-6; d_gene: TRBD1; v_gene: TRBV2; abundance: -; CDR3nt: TGTGCCAGCAGACCATCGGGACAGGGTGGCTCACCCCTCCACTTT; CDR3aa: CASRPSGQGGSPLHF
j_gene: TRBJ1-2; d_gene: TRBD1; v_gene: TRBV6-5; abundance: once; CDR3nt: TGTGCCAGCAGTTACTCGGTGGCAGGGGGCCATGGCTACACCTTC; CDR3aa: CASSYSVAGGHGYTF
j_gene: TRBJ1-5; d_gene: -; v_gene: TRBV18; abundance: -; CDR3nt: TGTGCCAGCTCACAGACAGGCGCGTATAGCAATCAGCCCCAGCATTTT; CDR3aa: CASSQTGAYSNQPQHF
j_gene: TRBJ1-2; d_gene: -; v_gene: TRBV7-8; abundance: -; CDR3nt: TGTGCCAGCAGCCCGACAGGTGACTATGGCTACACCTTC; CDR3aa: CASSPTGDYGYTF
j_gene: TRBJ1-4; d_gene: -; v_gene: TRBV6-5; abundance: -; CDR3nt: TGTGCCAGCAGTTACTCCGCAGATGAAAAACTGTTTTTT; CDR3aa: CASSYSADEKLFF
j_gene: TRBJ2-7; d_gene: TRBD1; v_gene: TRBV6-5; abundance: -; CDR3nt: TGTGCCAGCAGTCCGGGACAGGGGTTCTACGAGCAGTACTTC; CDR3aa: CASSPGQGFYEQYF
j_gene: TRBJ2-2; d_gene: -; v_gene: TRBV5-1; abundance: -; CDR3nt: TGCGCCAGCAGCATTCTTTGGCAGTTGGACACCGGGGAGCTGTTTTTT; CDR3aa: CASSILWQLDTGELFF
j_gene: TRBJ2-1; d_gene: TRBD1; v_gene: TRBV18; abundance: -; CDR3nt: TGTGCCAGCTCACCACCAAAGGACAGGGGTTACAATGAGCAGTTCTTC; CDR3aa: CASSPPKDRGYNEQFF
j_gene: TRBJ2-5; d_gene: -; v_gene: TRBV21-1; abundance: -; CDR3nt: TGTGCCAGCCGCCAAGAGACCCAGTACTTC; CDR3aa: CASRQETQYF
j_gene: TRBJ2-5; d_gene: -; v_gene: TRBV30; abundance: few; CDR3nt: TGTGCCCGGAAGGGGGATAAAGAGACCCAGTACTTC; CDR3aa: CARKGDKETQYF
j_gene: TRBJ1-2; d_gene: TRBD1; v_gene: TRBV27; abundance: -; CDR3nt: TGTGCCAGCAGTCCCCGGGACAGGGGACTCTATGGCTACACCTTC; CDR3aa: CASSPRDRGLYGYTF
j_gene: TRBJ1-2; d_gene: -; v_gene: TRBV7-2; abundance: -; CDR3nt: TGTGCCAGCAGCTTACCTACTTTCCAGGGAAACTATGGCTACACCTTC; CDR3aa: CASSLPTFQGNYGYTF
j_gene: TRBJ2-7; d_gene: -; v_gene: TRBV24-1; abundance: -; CDR3nt: TGTGCCACCAGTGACTCACAACAGAGCTCCTACGAGCAGTACTTC; CDR3aa: CATSDSQQSSYEQYF
j_gene: TRBJ2-3; d_gene: TRBD2; v_gene: TRBV5-4; abundance: once; CDR3nt: TGTGCCAGCAGCCGTACTAGCGGGGGGGAGGATACGCAGTATTTT; CDR3aa: CASSRTSGGEDTQYF
j_gene: TRBJ1-2; d_gene: -; v_gene: TRBV21-1; abundance: -; CDR3nt: TGTGCCAGCACCAAGGGGGGGCAAGTCTATGGCTACACCTTC; CDR3aa: CASTKGGQVYGYTF
j_gene: TRBJ2-1; d_gene: TRBD1; v_gene: TRBV7-2; abundance: -; CDR3nt: TGTGCCAGCAGCCTGACAGGGGGGGCGGGGTTCAATGAGCAGTTCTTC; CDR3aa: CASSLTGGAGFNEQFF
j_gene: TRBJ2-7; d_gene: -; v_gene: TRBV19; abundance: -; CDR3nt: TGTGCCAGTAGCCTGACAGGCTACGAGCAGTACTTC; CDR3aa: CASSLTGYEQYF
j_gene: TRBJ1-2; d_gene: TRBD1; v_gene: TRBV19; abundance: -; CDR3nt: TGTGCCAGTAGTAAAGGGGGCATCGGCTATGGCTACACCTTC; CDR3aa: CASSKGGIGYGYTF
j_gene: TRBJ2-5; d_gene: -; v_gene: TRBV6-1; abundance: -; CDR3nt: TGTGCCAGCAGTGCCTTAGGGAGGGACAACCAAGAGACCCAGTACTTC; CDR3aa: CASSALGRDNQETQYF
j_gene: TRBJ2-1; d_gene: TRBD1; v_gene: TRBV7-3; abundance: once; CDR3nt: TGTGCCAGCAGCTTAACAGGAAAGGGGGCTAATGAGCAGTTCTTC; CDR3aa: CASSLTGKGANEQFF
j_gene: TRBJ1-2; d_gene: TRBD1; v_gene: TRBV25-1; abundance: -; CDR3nt: TGTGCCAGCAGTGAATCGGTCGCAGGGGGTTTAGGCTACACCTTC; CDR3aa: CASSESVAGGLGYTF
j_gene: TRBJ1-3; d_gene: TRBD1; v_gene: TRBV9; abundance: few; CDR3nt: TGTGCCAGCAGCCTTGGACAGGGGCGCCTCTCTGGAAACACCATATATTTT; CDR3aa: CASSLGQGRLSGNTIYF
j_gene: TRBJ1-2; d_gene: TRBD1; v_gene: TRBV5-1; abundance: -; CDR3nt: TGCGCCAGCAGCTTAGAGGGACAGGGGGGCTACACCTTC; CDR3aa: CASSLEGQGGYTF
j_gene: TRBJ1-5; d_gene: TRBD1; v_gene: TRBV27; abundance: once; CDR3nt: TGTGCCAGCAGTGTCCTGGGACAGGCGATCAATCAGCCCCAGCATTTT; CDR3aa: CASSVLGQAINQPQHF
j_gene: TRBJ1-1; d_gene: TRBD1; v_gene: TRBV5-1; abundance: -; CDR3nt: TGCGCCAGCGGGGCAGACAGGGAGTTCTCTGAAGCTTTCTTT; CDR3aa: CASGADREFSEAFF
j_gene: TRBJ2-5; d_gene: -; v_gene: TRBV9; abundance: -; CDR3nt: TGTGCCAGCAGCCCGGGGGGCGGGCAAGAGACCCAGTACTTC; CDR3aa: CASSPGGGQETQYF
j_gene: TRBJ2-2; d_gene: TRBD1; v_gene: TRBV9; abundance: -; CDR3nt: TGTGCCAGCACCCAAACAGGGGGCACCGGGGAGCTGTTTTTT; CDR3aa: CASTQTGGTGELFF
j_gene: TRBJ1-2; d_gene: -; v_gene: TRBV10-3; abundance: medium-sized; CDR3nt: TGTGCCATCAGTGAGTCAGGGGGAAATGGCTACACCTTC; CDR3aa: CAISESGGNGYTF
j_gene: TRBJ1-6; d_gene: TRBD1; v_gene: TRBV11-2; abundance: -; CDR3nt: TGTGCCAGCAGCCTCGGGACAGGACTTAATTCAGCCCTCCACTTT; CDR3aa: CASSLGTGLNSALHF
j_gene: TRBJ1-2; d_gene: TRBD1; v_gene: TRBV9; abundance: -; CDR3nt: TGTGCCTCCAACCAGGGACAGGGCTATGGCTACACCTTC; CDR3aa: CASNQGQGYGYTF
j_gene: TRBJ1-1; d_gene: -; v_gene: TRBV9; abundance: -; CDR3nt: TGTGCCAGCAGCGCCAGGGTATTGGACACTGAAGCTTTCTTT; CDR3aa: CASSARVLDTEAFF
j_gene: TRBJ2-1; d_gene: TRBD2; v_gene: TRBV7-9; abundance: -; CDR3nt: TGTGCCAGCAGCCTAGACCCTTCTAGCGGGGGGGCCCCTAACAATGAGCAGTTCTTC; CDR3aa: CASSLDPSSGGAPNNEQFF
j_gene: TRBJ2-6; d_gene: -; v_gene: TRBV3-1/TRBV3-2; abundance: -; CDR3nt: TGTGCCAGCAGCCGATCTAGCTCTGGGGCCAACGTCCTGACTTTC; CDR3aa: CASSRSSSGANVLTF
j_gene: TRBJ2-1; d_gene: TRBD2; v_gene: TRBV10-3; abundance: -; CDR3nt: TGTGCCGTACAAGAGGGACTAGCTGGCTCACGAGAGCAGTTCTTC; CDR3aa: CAVQEGLAGSREQFF
j_gene: TRBJ2-7; d_gene: TRBD1; v_gene: TRBV5-1; abundance: -; CDR3nt: TGCGCCAGCACCTACAGGGGAAGCTCCTACGAGCAGTACTTC; CDR3aa: CASTYRGSSYEQYF
j_gene: TRBJ1-6; d_gene: TRBD1; v_gene: TRBV28; abundance: -; CDR3nt: TGTGCCAGCAGTCCCTGGGGACAGGGGAGTTCACCCCTCCACTTT; CDR3aa: CASSPWGQGSSPLHF
j_gene: TRBJ2-1; d_gene: -; v_gene: TRBV23-1; abundance: -; CDR3nt: TGCGCCAGCAGTCAAGGCCCTTGTGGGGGCGGGTCCTACAATGAGCAGTTCTTC; CDR3aa: CASSQGPCGGGSYNEQFF
j_gene: TRBJ2-7; d_gene: TRBD2; v_gene: TRBV19; abundance: -; CDR3nt: TGTGCCAGTCGGGGGGGTGGTGCTGTAACCTCTTTCTACGAGCAGTACTTC; CDR3aa: CASRGGGAVTSFYEQYF
j_gene: TRBJ2-3; d_gene: TRBD2; v_gene: TRBV9; abundance: -; CDR3nt: TGTGCCAGCAGCGCCGAAGCGGGGCCCCCCACAGATACGCAGTATTTT; CDR3aa: CASSAEAGPPTDTQYF
j_gene: TRBJ2-4; d_gene: TRBD2; v_gene: TRBV15; abundance: -; CDR3nt: TGTGCCACCAGCAGAGATCTGGCTAGCGGAGGGGACATTCAGTACTTC; CDR3aa: CATSRDLASGGDIQYF
j_gene: TRBJ1-1; d_gene: TRBD1; v_gene: TRBV2; abundance: -; CDR3nt: TGTGCCAGCAGAGCAGGGGGGGCTTTCTTT; CDR3aa: CASRAGGAFF
j_gene: TRBJ2-7; d_gene: TRBD1; v_gene: TRBV6-1; abundance: -; CDR3nt: TGTGCCAGCAGTGAATCCCCCGGGACAGGGTCCGAGCAGTACTTC; CDR3aa: CASSESPGTGSEQYF
j_gene: TRBJ2-3; d_gene: -; v_gene: TRBV27; abundance: once; CDR3nt: TGTGCCAGCAGTTTCCGACCTCAGGGCACAGATACGCAGTATTTT; CDR3aa: CASSFRPQGTDTQYF
j_gene: TRBJ2-1; d_gene: -; v_gene: TRBV11-2; abundance: -; CDR3nt: TGTGCCAGCAGGGAGGTAGGATCCGGCAATGAGCAGTTCTTC; CDR3aa: CASREVGSGNEQFF
j_gene: TRBJ1-1; d_gene: -; v_gene: TRBV27; abundance: -; CDR3nt: TGTGCCAGCAGTTTATTGGGAGACACTGAAGCTTTCTTT; CDR3aa: CASSLLGDTEAFF
j_gene: TRBJ1-2; d_gene: -; v_gene: TRBV19; abundance: -; CDR3nt: TGTGCCAGTAGAGAGGACGGGGGTGGCTACACCTTC; CDR3aa: CASREDGGGYTF
j_gene: TRBJ1-2; d_gene: -; v_gene: TRBV12-3/TRBV12-4; abundance: -; CDR3nt: TGTGCCAGCAGTTTCGACAGAGTCTATGGCTACACCTTC; CDR3aa: CASSFDRVYGYTF
j_gene: TRBJ1-6; d_gene: -; v_gene: TRBV12-3/TRBV12-4; abundance: -; CDR3nt: TGTGCCACCGCGGGAGGCCTCAATTCACCCCTCCACTTT; CDR3aa: CATAGGLNSPLHF
j_gene: TRBJ1-3; d_gene: -; v_gene: TRBV11-2; abundance: -; CDR3nt: TGTGCCAGCACCTCCCCCCGCGGGGGAGGAAACACCATATATTTT; CDR3aa: CASTSPRGGGNTIYF
j_gene: TRBJ2-2; d_gene: -; v_gene: TRBV30; abundance: -; CDR3nt: TGTGCCTGGGGACAGGGAGGGACCGGGGAGCTGTTTTTT; CDR3aa: CAWGQGGTGELFF
j_gene: TRBJ2-2; d_gene: -; v_gene: TRBV4-1; abundance: -; CDR3nt: TGCGCCCGCAGCCAAGGGGGGGGTAACACCGGGGAGCTGTTTTTT; CDR3aa: CARSQGGGNTGELFF
j_gene: TRBJ1-5; d_gene: TRBD1; v_gene: TRBV6-5; abundance: -; CDR3nt: TGTGCCAGCAGCGAGACAGGGGGCAATCAGCCCCAGCATTTT; CDR3aa: CASSETGGNQPQHF
j_gene: TRBJ2-1; d_gene: TRBD2; v_gene: TRBV7-9; abundance: -; CDR3nt: TGTGCCAGCAGCGGATACTTAGCGGGGACTCGCTATAATGAGCAGTTCTTC; CDR3aa: CASSGYLAGTRYNEQFF
j_gene: TRBJ1-1; d_gene: -; v_gene: TRBV23-1; abundance: -; CDR3nt: TGCGCCAGCAGTCAATGTGGCGGGGCTGAAGCTTTCTTT; CDR3aa: CASSQCGGAEAFF
j_gene: TRBJ2-1; d_gene: TRBD2; v_gene: TRBV19; abundance: -; CDR3nt: TGTGCCAGTAGGGCTAGCGGGGGGGGTGAGCAGTTCTTC; CDR3aa: CASRASGGGEQFF
j_gene: TRBJ2-5; d_gene: TRBD2; v_gene: TRBV4-1; abundance: -; CDR3nt: TGCGCCAGCAGCCAAGGGACTAGCGGGGGTCAAGAGACCCAGTACTTC; CDR3aa: CASSQGTSGGQETQYF
j_gene: TRBJ1-2; d_gene: -; v_gene: TRBV7-8; abundance: -; CDR3nt: TGTGCCAGCAGCCAGAACATGCAGGGGTTCCCCTATGGCTACACCTTC; CDR3aa: CASSQNMQGFPYGYTF
j_gene: TRBJ1-2; d_gene: -; v_gene: TRBV28; abundance: -; CDR3nt: TGTGCCAGCAGTTTTTACAGTCTTTATGGCTACACCTTC; CDR3aa: CASSFYSLYGYTF
j_gene: TRBJ2-5; d_gene: -; v_gene: TRBV5-1; abundance: -; CDR3nt: TGCGCCAGCAGCCGAGTCCAAGAGACCCAGTACTTC; CDR3aa: CASSRVQETQYF
j_gene: TRBJ2-5; d_gene: -; v_gene: TRBV19; abundance: -; CDR3nt: TGTGCCAGTGCCCAGGGGAGCCAAGAGACCCAGTACTTC; CDR3aa: CASAQGSQETQYF